In this sample, the clone carrying this T cell receptor beta chain turned up once. Germline V lookup: CDR1 LGHDT, CDR2 YNNKEL (reference sequence). There are 16 residues in the CDR3. V lost 4 bases and J lost 4; bases outside the gene matches: 9. Sequencing used immunoSEQ multiplex PCR; TCRdb keeps in-frame clones, though not all of them. The table includes under 250,000 clones, 83% detected once. The record originates from a study of blood T cell repertoires in COVID-19. The V and J genes are TRBV3-1 (or the pseudogene TRBV3-2) and TRBJ2-3; 9 bases agree with TRBD1. The origin of this receptor is a middle-aged woman with active or convalescent COVID-19. Sequences were obtained from peripheral blood. The CDR3 protein is CASSRQTGGLPDTQYF. In nucleotides, the CDR3 is TGTGCCAGCAGCCGACAGACAGGGGGATTGCCAGATACGCAGTATTTT.